The TCR beta chain described here comes from a study of blood T cell dynamics during melanoma immunotherapy. The time point: pre-treatment baseline. The V end lost 7 bases, the J end lost 0 bases, and 7 bases lay between the germline ends. This CDR3 region has 14 residues. Germline values: CDR1 LNHDA, CDR2 SQIVND (reference sequence). Produced via immunoSEQ multiplex PCR; TCRdb's table is partial and in-frame only. The sample carries roughly 10,000 clones, about 83% recorded once. Sequences were derived from blood, sampled from a patient treated with checkpoint blockade. This sequence joins TRBV19 and TRBJ2-6, with no clear D. This receptor was taken from a human donor with melanoma. The CDR3 spells CASILSSGANVLTF. The CDR3 DNA reads TGTGCCAGTATCCTATCCTCTGGGGCCAACGTCCTGACTTTC.